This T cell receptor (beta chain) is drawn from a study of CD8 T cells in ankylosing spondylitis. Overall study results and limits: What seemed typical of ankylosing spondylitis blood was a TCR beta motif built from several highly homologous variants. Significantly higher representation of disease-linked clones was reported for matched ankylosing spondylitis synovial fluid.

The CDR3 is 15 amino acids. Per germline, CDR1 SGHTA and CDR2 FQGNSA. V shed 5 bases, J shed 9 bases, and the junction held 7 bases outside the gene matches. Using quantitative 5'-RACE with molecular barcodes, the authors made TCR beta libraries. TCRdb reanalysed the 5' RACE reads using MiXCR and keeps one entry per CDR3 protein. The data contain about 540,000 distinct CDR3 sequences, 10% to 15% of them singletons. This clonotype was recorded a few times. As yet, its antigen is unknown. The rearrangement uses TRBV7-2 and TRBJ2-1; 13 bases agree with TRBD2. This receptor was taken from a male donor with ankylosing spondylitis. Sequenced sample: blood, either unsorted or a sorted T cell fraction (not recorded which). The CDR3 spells CASSPRTSGRSEQFF. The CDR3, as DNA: TGTGCCAGCAGCCCGCGGACTAGCGGGAGAAGTGAGCAGTTCTTC.